This T cell receptor beta chain was sequenced in a study of T cells in localized non-small cell lung cancer. The study, taken as a whole, reports: Density of T cells in blood, when higher, went with longer overall survival.

Germline-derived CDR1 and CDR2 are LNHDA and SQIVND (reference sequence). The CDR3 loop spans 11 amino acids. The germline V and J ends were trimmed by 8 bases and 3 bases, with 7 bases remaining between them. Profiling relied on immunoSEQ multiplex PCR, and the TCRdb table lists in-frame clones only, not all of them. The table lists over a thousand clones, around 21% of them singletons, with over 12% in the top ten. This clone was counted only a few times. Its antigen remains unidentified. Source: normal lung tissue next to the tumor, taken before any cancer treatment. This TCR derives from a man aged 40 to 75 with stage II lung adenocarcinoma. The J gene is TRBJ1-2, the V gene TRBV19; possible D gene TRBD1, 5 bases. The CDR3 sequence: CASWGYYGYTF. Written as DNA, the CDR3 is TGTGCCAGTTGGGGGTACTATGGCTACACCTTC.